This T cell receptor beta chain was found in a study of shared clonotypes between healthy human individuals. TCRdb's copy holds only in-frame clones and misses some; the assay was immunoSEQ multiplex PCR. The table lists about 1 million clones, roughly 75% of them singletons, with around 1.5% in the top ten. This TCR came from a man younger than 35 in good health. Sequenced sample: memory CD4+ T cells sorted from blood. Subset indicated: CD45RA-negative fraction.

The CDR3 sequence is CASSSPQSPQGVNYGYTF. As DNA, the CDR3 is TGTGCCAGCAGTTCACCGCAGTCTCCACAAGGGGTTAACTATGGCTACACCTTC. V usage is TRBV7-2 and J usage is TRBJ1-2; TRBD1 is a possible D gene (5 bases). The CDR3 runs 18 residues. From germline, CDR1 is SGHTA and CDR2 FQGNSA. The V end was cut by 6 bases, the J end by 1 base, with 24 bases between.